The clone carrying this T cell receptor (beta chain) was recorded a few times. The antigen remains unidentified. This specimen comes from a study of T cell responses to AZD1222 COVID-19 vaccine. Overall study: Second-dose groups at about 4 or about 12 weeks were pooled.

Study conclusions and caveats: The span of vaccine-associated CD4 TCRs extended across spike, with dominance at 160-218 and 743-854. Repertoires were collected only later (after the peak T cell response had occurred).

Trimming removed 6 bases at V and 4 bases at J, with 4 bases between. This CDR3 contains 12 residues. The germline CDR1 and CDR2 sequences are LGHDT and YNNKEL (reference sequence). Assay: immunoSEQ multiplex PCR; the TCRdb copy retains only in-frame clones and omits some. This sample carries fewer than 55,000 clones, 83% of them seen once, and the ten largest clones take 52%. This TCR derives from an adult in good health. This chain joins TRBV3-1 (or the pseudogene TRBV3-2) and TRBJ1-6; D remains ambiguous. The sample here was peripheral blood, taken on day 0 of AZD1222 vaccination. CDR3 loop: CASSGYNSPLHF. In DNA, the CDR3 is TGTGCCAGCAGTGGGTATAATTCACCCCTCCACTTT.